The present T cell receptor beta chain was sequenced within a study of blood T cell repertoires in COVID-19. Overall study context: Researchers got acute and convalescent COVID-19 samples from the United States, Italy and Spain. Sample material is recorded as cDNA or gDNA derived from T cells, B-cell-depleted T cells, or PBMCs.

In germline, CDR1 is SQVTM, CDR2 ANQGSEA. Germline trimming cut 4 bases from V and 4 bases from J; bases unmatched to any gene: 3. CDR3 length: 13 residues. Per the original data handling: How many nucleated cells were present was estimated from reference gene primer amplification. Profiling relied on immunoSEQ multiplex PCR, and the TCRdb table lists in-frame clones only, not all of them. V, J and clone size reflect that table, while D and trimming were determined from the DNA. This table holds 210,000 or so clones, approximately 91% found once. The genes are TRBV29-1 and TRBJ1-4, with 7 nucleotides matching TRBD1. What was sequenced was peripheral blood. The clonotype originates from a woman aged 40 to 50 with acute or convalescent COVID-19. CDR3 sequence reads: CSVAGGNNEKLFF. For the CDR3, the DNA is TGCAGCGTTGCAGGGGGGAATAATGAAAAACTGTTTTTT.